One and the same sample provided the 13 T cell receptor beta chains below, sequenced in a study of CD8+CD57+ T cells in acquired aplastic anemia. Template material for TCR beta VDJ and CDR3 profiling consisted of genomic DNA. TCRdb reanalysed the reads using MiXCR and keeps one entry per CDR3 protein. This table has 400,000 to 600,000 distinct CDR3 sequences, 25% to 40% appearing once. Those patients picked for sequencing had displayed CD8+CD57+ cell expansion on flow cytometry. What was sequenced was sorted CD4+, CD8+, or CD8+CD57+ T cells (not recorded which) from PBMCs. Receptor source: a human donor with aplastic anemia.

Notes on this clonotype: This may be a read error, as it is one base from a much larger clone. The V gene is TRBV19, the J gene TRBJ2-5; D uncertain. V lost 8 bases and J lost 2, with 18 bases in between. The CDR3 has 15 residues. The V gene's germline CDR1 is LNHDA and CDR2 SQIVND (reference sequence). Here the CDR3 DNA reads TGTGCCAGTGGTCCCTTGGTCGGCAGTCAAGAGACCCAGTACTTC. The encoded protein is CASGPLVGSQETQYF.

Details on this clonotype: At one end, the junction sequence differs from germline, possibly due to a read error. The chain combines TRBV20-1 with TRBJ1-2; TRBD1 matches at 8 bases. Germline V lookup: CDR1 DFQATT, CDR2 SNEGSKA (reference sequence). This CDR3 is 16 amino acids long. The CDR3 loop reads CSARDPFRQGRYGYAF. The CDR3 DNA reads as TGCAGTGCTAGAGATCCATTTCGACAGGGGCGCTATGGCTACGCCTTC.

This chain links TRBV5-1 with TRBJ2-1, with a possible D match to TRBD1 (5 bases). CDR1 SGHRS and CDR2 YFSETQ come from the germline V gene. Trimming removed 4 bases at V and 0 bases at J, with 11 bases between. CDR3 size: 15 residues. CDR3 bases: TGCGCCAGCAGCCCGACAGTCCTCTCCTACAATGAGCAGTTCTTC. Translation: CASSPTVLSYNEQFF.

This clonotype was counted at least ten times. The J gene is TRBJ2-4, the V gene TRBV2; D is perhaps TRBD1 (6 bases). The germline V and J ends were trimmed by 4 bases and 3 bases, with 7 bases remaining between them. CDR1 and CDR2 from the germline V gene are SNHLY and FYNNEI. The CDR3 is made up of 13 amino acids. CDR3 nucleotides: TGTGCCAGCAGTGTACAGGGCAAAAACATTCAGTACTTC. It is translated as CASSVQGKNIQYF.

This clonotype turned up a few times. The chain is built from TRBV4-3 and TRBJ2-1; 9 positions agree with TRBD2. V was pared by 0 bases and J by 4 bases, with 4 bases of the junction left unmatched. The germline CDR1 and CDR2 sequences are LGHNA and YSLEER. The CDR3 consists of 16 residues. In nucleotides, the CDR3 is TGCGCCAGCAGCCAAGATGATGCGGGGGGGTACAATGAGCAGTTCTTC. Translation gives CASSQDDAGGYNEQFF.

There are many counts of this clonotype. CDR3 DNA sequence: TGTGCCACCAGTGGTTGGGGCACCGGGGGAGAAACCGGGGAGCTGTTTTTT. Translation: CATSGWGTGGETGELFF. The J gene is TRBJ2-2, the V gene TRBV24-1; a weak D match, TRBD2 (6 bases). The germline CDR1 and CDR2 sequences are KGHDR and SFDVKD. CDR3 length equals 17 residues. Trimming took off 5 bases at V and 5 bases at J, with 20 bases between the two ends.

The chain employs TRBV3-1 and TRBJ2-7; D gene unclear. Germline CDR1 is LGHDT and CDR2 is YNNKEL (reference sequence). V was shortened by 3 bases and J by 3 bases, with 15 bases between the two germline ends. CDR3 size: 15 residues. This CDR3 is CASSQTLTINYEQYF. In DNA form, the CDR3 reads TGTGCCAGCAGCCAGACTTTGACAATAAACTACGAGCAGTACTTC.

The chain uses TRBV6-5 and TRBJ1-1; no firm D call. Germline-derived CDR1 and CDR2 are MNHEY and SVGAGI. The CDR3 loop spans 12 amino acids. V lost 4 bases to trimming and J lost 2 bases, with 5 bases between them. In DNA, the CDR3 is TGTGCCAGCAGTTCCCCTAACACTGAAGCTTTCTTT. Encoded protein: CASSSPNTEAFF.

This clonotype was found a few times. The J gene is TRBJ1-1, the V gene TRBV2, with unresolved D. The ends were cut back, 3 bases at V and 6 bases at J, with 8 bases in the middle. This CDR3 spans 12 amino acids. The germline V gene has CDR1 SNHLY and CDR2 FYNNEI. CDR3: CASSEIGPEAFF. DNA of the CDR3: TGTGCCAGCAGTGAGATAGGGCCTGAAGCTTTCTTT.

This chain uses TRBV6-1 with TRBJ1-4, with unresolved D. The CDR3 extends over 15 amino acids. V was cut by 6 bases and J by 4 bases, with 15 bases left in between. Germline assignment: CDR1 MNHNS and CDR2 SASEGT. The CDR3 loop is CASSLRTGDNEKLFF. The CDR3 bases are TGTGCCAGCAGCCTAAGGACGGGAGATAATGAAAAACTGTTTTTT.

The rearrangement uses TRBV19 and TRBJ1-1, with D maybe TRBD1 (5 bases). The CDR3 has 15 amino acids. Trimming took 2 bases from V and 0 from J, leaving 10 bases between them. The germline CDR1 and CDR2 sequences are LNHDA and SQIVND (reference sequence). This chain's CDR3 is CASSIKTAMNTEAFF. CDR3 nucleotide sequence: TGTGCCAGTAGTATAAAGACAGCTATGAACACTGAAGCTTTCTTT.

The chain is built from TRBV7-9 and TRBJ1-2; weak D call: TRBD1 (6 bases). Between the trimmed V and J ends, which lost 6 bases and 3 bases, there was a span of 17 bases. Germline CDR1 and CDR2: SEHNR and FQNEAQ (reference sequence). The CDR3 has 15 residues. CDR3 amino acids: CASSSQGIYDYGYTF. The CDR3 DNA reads TGTGCCAGCAGTTCCCAGGGGATTTATGACTATGGCTACACCTTC.

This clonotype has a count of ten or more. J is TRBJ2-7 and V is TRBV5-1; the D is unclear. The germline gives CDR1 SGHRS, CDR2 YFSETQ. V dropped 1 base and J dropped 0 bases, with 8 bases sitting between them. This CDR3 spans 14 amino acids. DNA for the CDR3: TGCGCCAGCAGCTTGTCGAGCATCTCCTACGAGCAGTACTTC. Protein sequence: CASSLSSISYEQYF.